The 25 T cell receptor beta chains below all came from one sample that was sequenced in a study of blood T cell repertoires in COVID-19. The assay was immunoSEQ multiplex PCR, and TCRdb's table has in-frame clones only and misses some. The repertoire holds approximately 310,000 clones, with approximately 88% as singletons. The source material was PBMCs or T cells enriched from blood (not recorded which). These receptors were taken from a man aged 60-69 years who had recovered from COVID-19.

The chain links TRBV3-1 (or the pseudogene TRBV3-2) to TRBJ1-3, with TRBD1 matching 8 bases. This CDR3 is 17 amino acids long. Germline V gene data show CDR1 as LGHDT and CDR2 as YNNKEL (reference sequence). The trim removed 4 bases at V and 0 bases at J, leaving 8 bases unmatched. The CDR3 region has the DNA TGTGCCAGCAGCCCGTGGGACAGGAGCCTCTCTGGAAACACCATATATTTT. It specifies CASSPWDRSLSGNTIYF.

The chain links TRBV6-1 to TRBJ1-5, with no clear D. The germline CDR1 and CDR2 sequences are MNHNS and SASEGT. Deletions cut 2 bases from V and 6 bases from J, with 11 bases between. The CDR3 length is 14 residues. The DNA of the CDR3 is TGTGCCAGCAGTGAATATCCAGGCGCTCAGCCCCAGCATTTT. Amino acid sequence: CASSEYPGAQPQHF.

This sequence joins TRBV24-1 and TRBJ2-7; 15 bases are shared with TRBD2. The CDR3 contains 15 residues. V shed 3 bases and J 7 bases; nucleotides not matched to a gene: 3. CDR1 and CDR2 (germline): KGHDR, SFDVKD. The CDR3 DNA reads as TGTGCCACCAGTGATCCCGGGACTAGCGGGAGGGAGCAGTACTTC. Protein: CATSDPGTSGREQYF.

The chain carries TRBV29-1 and TRBJ2-2; 7 nucleotides align to TRBD2. Unmatched junction bases numbered 4, after V lost 1 base and J lost 5 bases. Looked up from germline, CDR1 is SQVTM and CDR2 is ANQGSEA. CDR3 size: 14 residues. The CDR3 protein is CSVEAGGGTGELFF. Written as DNA, the CDR3 is TGCAGCGTTGAAGCGGGAGGTGGTACCGGGGAGCTGTTTTTT.

V usage is TRBV19 and J usage is TRBJ2-7; 9 bases line up with TRBD1. CDR1 LNHDA and CDR2 SQIVND come from the germline V gene (reference sequence). The CDR3 consists of 15 residues. Germline trimming cut 5 bases from V and 1 base from J; bases unmatched to any gene: 6. CDR3 protein: CASSSRDRESYEQYF. In DNA form, the CDR3 reads TGTGCCAGTAGTTCCCGGGACAGGGAGTCCTACGAGCAGTACTTC.

The chain recombines TRBV4-2 with TRBJ2-2; the D is unclear. The CDR3 totals 15 residues. Trimming left V 1 base short and J 2 bases short, with 8 bases between. CDR1 and CDR2 (germline): LGHNA, YNFKEQ. CDR3 in amino acids: CASSQGNGNTGELFF. DNA for the CDR3: TGTGCCAGCAGCCAAGGAAACGGTAACACCGGGGAGCTGTTTTTT.

V is TRBV11-2 and J is TRBJ1-6, with 9 bases identical to TRBD1. The germline V gene encodes CDR1 SGHAT and CDR2 FQNNGV. CDR3 length: 15 amino acids. V trimming: 5 bases; J trimming: 6 bases; junction bases outside the gene matches: 5. The CDR3 nucleotides are TGTGCCAGCAGCATCGGACAGGGGCTTAATTCACCCCTCCACTTT. Its protein product is CASSIGQGLNSPLHF.

The chain carries TRBV28 and TRBJ2-1, with a possible D match to TRBD1 (7 bases). Between the trimmed V and J ends, which lost 6 bases and 3 bases, there was a span of 15 bases. The CDR3 sequence is 15 residues long. Germline V CDR1 and CDR2: MDHEN, SYDVKM. CDR3 nucleotides: TGTGCCAGCAGGGGGGGACAGATTAACTACAATGAGCAGTTCTTC. This translates into CASRGGQINYNEQFF.

This clone was detected once. The V gene is TRBV19, the J gene TRBJ2-1; TRBD2 aligns across 7 bases. CDR1 is LNHDA, CDR2 SQIVND, per germline (reference sequence). This CDR3 is 15 amino acids long. The V segment lost 1 base and the J segment 7 bases; nucleotides outside the gene matches: 7. The CDR3 bases are TGTGCCAGTAGTATAGTGGGCGGGAGTGGGAATGAGCAGTTCTTC. It translates to CASSIVGGSGNEQFF.

The rearrangement links TRBV29-1 to TRBJ2-1, with a possible D match to TRBD2 (6 bases). This CDR3 is 15 amino acids long. With 0 bases removed from V and 2 bases from J, the gap between germline ends came to 11 bases. Per germline, CDR1 SQVTM and CDR2 ANQGSEA. CDR3 in DNA: TGCAGCGTTGAAGATCCCAGCGGGCCCTACAATGAGCAGTTCTTC. It yields the protein CSVEDPSGPYNEQFF.

In its sample, this clone was seen once. CDR3 amino acids: CASSPRDITYEQYF. The CDR3 DNA reads TGTGCCAGCAGCCCTCGGGACATAACCTACGAGCAGTACTTC. This rearrangement joins TRBV7-8 to TRBJ2-7; maybe TRBD1 (6 bases). The CDR3 covers 14 residues. V was pared by 5 bases and J by 2 bases, with 13 bases between. Germline CDR1 is SGHVS and CDR2 is FQNEAQ.

The V call is TRBV27, the J call TRBJ1-2, with a tentative D call TRBD1 (6 bases). CDR3 length: 14 amino acids. CDR1 and CDR2 from the germline V gene are MNHEY and SMNVEV (reference sequence). Trimming shortened V by 5 bases and J by 6 bases, and 16 bases separated the two germline ends. As DNA, the CDR3 is TGTGCCAGCAGTCCAAACGACAGGAGGCATGGCTACACCTTC. Translated: CASSPNDRRHGYTF.

This rearrangement joins TRBV6-5 to TRBJ2-7, with 8 bases that match TRBD2. This CDR3 has 15 residues. Germline values: CDR1 MNHEY, CDR2 SVGAGI. V trimming: 4 bases; J trimming: 2 bases; junction bases outside the gene matches: 7. The DNA for the CDR3 is TGTGCCAGCAGTTCAAACGGACTAGCAGCCTACGAGCAGTACTTC. It encodes CASSSNGLAAYEQYF.

The chain employs TRBV18 and TRBJ1-6, with a possible D match to TRBD1 (6 bases). CDR1 KGHSH and CDR2 LQKENI come from the germline V gene. V was trimmed by 3 bases and J by 1 base, leaving 19 bases between them. The CDR3 runs 19 residues. DNA for the CDR3: TGTGCCAGCTCACCTTCCCCGACAGGCTCGAGTTCCTATAATTCACCCCTCCACTTT. Translation gives CASSPSPTGSSSYNSPLHF. The full variable domain, with the rest looked up from reference TRBV18 and TRBJ1-6, is NAGVMQNPRHLVRRRGQEARLRCSPMKGHSHVYWYRQLPEEGLKFMVYLQKENIIDESGMPKERFSAEFPKEGPSILRIQQVVRGDSAAYFCASSPSPTGSSSYNSPLHFGNGTRLTVT.

This chain connects TRBV5-5 to TRBJ2-3; D call uncertain. The CDR3 runs to 12 residues. With 0 bases removed from V and 5 bases from J, the gap between germline ends came to 4 bases. Germline-derived CDR1 and CDR2 are SGHKS and YYEKEE (reference sequence). The CDR3 DNA sequence: TGTGCCAGCAGCTTGGCAGTAGATACGCAGTATTTT. Translation gives CASSLAVDTQYF.

The chain carries TRBV14 and TRBJ1-5; D call uncertain. Between the trimmed V and J ends, which lost 7 bases and 3 bases, there was a span of 10 bases. CDR1 SGHDN and CDR2 FVKESK come from the germline V gene. CDR3 length equals 13 residues. CDR3 sequence (DNA): TGTGCCAGCAACGGAGACCTCAATCAGCCCCAGCATTTT. Its protein product is CASNGDLNQPQHF. Full variable domain (outside the CDR3, taken from reference TRBV14 and TRBJ1-5): EAGVTQFPSHSVIEKGQTVTLRCDPISGHDNLYWYRRVMGKEIKFLLHFVKESKQDESGMPNNRFLAERTGGTYSTLKVQPAELEDSGVYFCASNGDLNQPQHFGDGTRLSIL.

The rearrangement links TRBV28 to TRBJ1-2; 11 nucleotides agree with TRBD1. This CDR3 is 15 amino acids long. Trimming at V came to 6 bases and at J to 8 bases, leaving 11 bases not matched to a gene. Germline lookup yields CDR1 MDHEN and CDR2 SYDVKM. This chain's CDR3 is CASSRPGQGAQGYTF. For the CDR3, the DNA is TGTGCCAGCAGCCGACCCGGACAGGGGGCGCAAGGCTACACCTTC.

The chain has TRBV28 and TRBJ2-1, with D tentatively TRBD2 (5 bases). In germline, CDR1 is MDHEN, CDR2 SYDVKM. The germline V and J ends were trimmed by 5 bases and 7 bases, with 9 bases remaining between them. The CDR3 extends over 12 amino acids. The CDR3 DNA reads TGTGCCAGCAGTATGACTATTAATGAGCAGTTCTTC. Translation: CASSMTINEQFF.

The genes are TRBV4-2 and TRBJ2-5, with 10 bases matching TRBD2. The V segment lost 3 bases and the J segment 4 bases; nucleotides outside the gene matches: 14. The V gene's germline CDR1 is LGHNA and CDR2 YNFKEQ. The CDR3 has 18 amino acids. CDR3 loop: CASSQVLAASGSGETQYF. As DNA, the CDR3 is TGTGCCAGCAGCCAGGTCCTCGCGGCTAGCGGGAGTGGAGAGACCCAGTACTTC.

The V gene is TRBV29-1, the J gene TRBJ2-3, with TRBD1 matching 12 bases. CDR3 length: 14 residues. Trimming cost V 7 bases and J 4 bases; bases outside gene matches: 6. Germline values: CDR1 SQVTM, CDR2 ANQGSEA. CDR3 amino acids: CSGGGTGGSDTQYF. As DNA, the CDR3 is TGCAGCGGTGGGGGGACAGGGGGCTCAGATACGCAGTATTTT.

The chain recombines TRBV11-2 with TRBJ2-5; TRBD1 matches 8 bases. The V and J ends lost 1 base and 5 bases, in that order; junction bases with no gene match: 6. This CDR3 is built from 15 residues. Germline V gene lookup returns CDR1 SGHAT and CDR2 FQNNGV. The CDR3: CASSLADRGRETQYF. The CDR3 nucleotides are TGTGCCAGCAGCTTAGCCGACAGGGGTCGGGAGACCCAGTACTTC. The full variable domain, its missing parts supplied by reference TRBV11-2 and TRBJ2-5, is EAGVAQSPRYKIIEKRQSVAFWCNPISGHATLYWYQQILGQGPKLLIQFQNNGVVDDSQLPKDRFSAERLKGVDSTLKIQPAKLEDSAVYLCASSLADRGRETQYFGPGTRLLVL.

This sequence joins TRBV3-1 (or the pseudogene TRBV3-2) and TRBJ1-2; TRBD1 aligns across 8 bases. With 3 bases clipped from V and 7 bases from J, the junction kept 4 bases outside the gene matches. The CDR3 is made up of 13 amino acids. Germline V gives CDR1 LGHDT, CDR2 YNNKEL (reference sequence). DNA of the CDR3: TGTGCCAGCAGCCACCAGGGGGCGAGTGGCTACACCTTC. Translating gives CASSHQGASGYTF.

The rearrangement joins TRBV19 to TRBJ1-2; a weak D match, TRBD1 (6 bases). V lost 1 base to trimming and J lost 4 bases, with 13 bases between them. CDR3 length: 15 residues. Germline V CDR1 and CDR2: LNHDA, SQIVND (reference sequence). The CDR3 coding sequence is TGTGCCAGTAGTATAGCCCCTACAGGGTCCTATGGCTACACCTTC. Its translation: CASSIAPTGSYGYTF.

The J gene is TRBJ1-6, the V gene TRBV30; D is unclear. Trimming removed 1 base at V and 0 bases at J, with 13 bases between. Germline-derived CDR1 and CDR2 are GTSNPN and SVGIG (reference sequence). The CDR3 extends over 17 amino acids. The CDR3 bases are TGTGCCTGGAGTGGGACTGGTCGGAGCTCCTATAATTCACCCCTCCACTTT. It encodes CAWSGTGRSSYNSPLHF.

J is TRBJ2-3 and V is TRBV28; 7 bases are shared with TRBD1. The CDR3 length is 15 residues. CDR1 and CDR2 from the germline V gene are MDHEN and SYDVKM. The trim removed 2 bases at V and 1 base at J, leaving 3 bases unmatched. The CDR3 DNA follows: TGTGCCAGCAGTTTAACCCAGGGGGGCACAGATACGCAGTATTTT. This codes for CASSLTQGGTDTQYF.